The T cell receptor (beta chain) under discussion was sequenced for a study of OX40 agonist ivuxolimab in advanced cancers. For the study at large: Patients were roughly 83% male with ages roughly 20 to 90, mean approximately 58.

V shed 5 bases and J shed 4 bases, with 17 bases lying between them. The CDR3 is made up of 15 amino acids. CDR1 and CDR2 from the germline V gene are SEHNR and FQNEAQ (reference sequence). This clone was counted only a few times. What it binds is unknown. Notes on the study in general: Fewer expanded clones were found on average in CD4+ than in CD8+ T cells.

The repertoire was sequenced with immunoSEQ multiplex PCR; TCRdb's copy has only in-frame clones and lacks some. The sample holds roughly 70,000 clones, about 90% seen once. This receptor was taken from an adult with an advanced solid tumor such as melanoma, head and neck, liver or kidney cancer. The V call is TRBV7-9, the J call TRBJ1-2; D is uncertain. Source: CD4+ or CD8+ T cells sorted from blood, taken in a trial of the OX40 agonist ivuxolimab. The CDR3 region is CASSPGLGMGYGYTF. CDR3 DNA: TGTGCCAGCAGCCCTGGACTAGGGATGGGCTATGGCTACACCTTC.